This T cell receptor beta chain was sequenced for a study of vaccination and CD4 T cells after COVID-19. Whole-study context: Post-COVID draws followed diagnosis by a median around 97 days (range 35 to 161). Researchers treated cells with overlapping spike peptides taken from SARS-CoV-2, HCoV-NL63, HCoV-OC43 and HCoV-229E.

Stated treatment: approximately 10-day PBMC culture with coronavirus spike peptide pools or control peptides (ViraFEST assay). Negative selection isolated the CD4+ T cells once the cells had been cultured for about nine days. The V and J ends lost 7 bases and 3 bases respectively, with 12 bases between them. This CDR3 region has 13 residues. The germline V gene encodes CDR1 LNHDA and CDR2 SQIVND (reference sequence). On this clonotype: Antigen specificity is unknown.

The Oncomine TCR Beta short-read assay generated sequence data from the DNA of cultured CD4+ T cells. Genomic DNA from cultured CD4+ T cells was extracted. TCRdb re-analysed the PCR reads in MiXCR, keeping a single row per CDR3 protein. The sample has roughly 17,000 distinct CDR3 sequences, roughly 55% seen once; the top ten hold more than 6.5%. This receptor was identified in a human donor who had recovered from COVID-19. Material for sequencing was CD4+ T cells from blood, cultured in vitro. The rearrangement links TRBV19 to TRBJ1-2; tentatively, D is TRBD1 (5 bases). CDR3 in amino acids: CASNEQGDYGYTF. The CDR3, as DNA: TGTGCCAGTAACGAGCAAGGGGACTATGGCTACACCTTC. The whole variable domain, filled in from reference TRBV19 and TRBJ1-2, reads DGGITQSPKYLFRKEGQNVTLSCEQNLNHDAMYWYRQDPGQGLRLIYYSQIVNDFQKGDIAEGYSVSREKKESFPLTVTSAQKNPTAFYLCASNEQGDYGYTFGSGTRLTVV.